This TCR beta chain was recovered during a study of shared clonotypes between healthy human individuals. Overall study context: The people who gave samples were two women and a few men aged 18 to 49. Each donor's CD8 memory used one plate, CD8 naive two, each CD4 subset three. Study-wide findings and caveats: A reduction in generation probabilities was seen for non-shared clonotypes relative to those shared by all four donors.

CDR3 length equals 17 residues. Note on this clone: Its antigen is undetermined.

CD8 cells classed as naive were CD45RO-negative and positively selected for CCR7, excluding terminally differentiated effector memory CD45RA+ cells. Using 200 ng DNA, approximately 30,000 T cell genomes, the sorted-subset replicate PCRs were run. The repertoire was sequenced with immunoSEQ multiplex PCR; TCRdb's copy has only in-frame clones and lacks some. The data show some 580,000 clones, 95% to 98% seen once. The sequenced material came from naive CD8+ T cells sorted from blood. This TCR was sampled from a young man in good health. This rearrangement joins TRBV12-2 to TRBJ1-1. TRBV12-2 represents a pseudogene. The CDR3 is CASRFVDSDGMNTEAFF. The CDR3 DNA sequence: TGTGCAAGTCGCTTTGTGGACTCGGACGGCATGAACACTGAAGCTTTCTTT.